This passage covers 6 T cell receptor beta chains from one sample sequenced in a study of identical twins. TCRdb ran MiXCR on the 5' RACE reads and lists one entry per CDR3 protein. The table has more than 200,000 distinct CDR3 sequences, around 10% seen once. The sample consisted of memory (CD45RO+) T cells sorted from blood. The receptors come from a woman aged 18-35 years in good health.

This clonotype was observed at least ten times. V and J are TRBV5-6 and TRBJ2-3; D unclear. The CDR3 consists of 13 residues. The V and J ends lost 0 bases and 1 base respectively, with 3 bases between them. Germline lookup yields CDR1 SGHDT and CDR2 YYEEEE. The DNA for the CDR3 is TGTGCCAGCAGCTTGGACCGCACAGATACGCAGTATTTT. It codes for CASSLDRTDTQYF.

The chain carries TRBV30 and TRBJ1-1; D gene unclear. Germline V lookup: CDR1 GTSNPN, CDR2 SVGIG (reference sequence). The CDR3 is 11 amino acids. The germline V and J ends were trimmed by 2 bases and 10 bases, with 11 bases remaining between them. CDR3 coding DNA: TGTGCCTGGAGTAATGTAGGTCGAGCTTTCTTT. Translating it yields CAWSNVGRAFF.

At least ten counts were recorded for this clonotype. The DNA of the CDR3 is TGTGCCACCAGAGGTTTCGGGACAGGGGGTAAGGATGAGCAGTTCTTC. Amino acids: CATRGFGTGGKDEQFF. The chain combines TRBV24-1 with TRBJ2-1; 11 bases are a match to TRBD1. V was clipped by 7 bases and J by 8 bases; unmatched bases: 12. The CDR3 consists of 16 residues. Germline V lookup: CDR1 KGHDR, CDR2 SFDVKD.

This clonotype was seen ten or more times. DNA of the CDR3: TGTGCCAGCAGCCCCAGGACCGGCTACGAGCAGTACTTC. Its protein is CASSPRTGYEQYF. The genes are TRBV7-2 and TRBJ2-7; D gene ambiguous. Looked up from germline, CDR1 is SGHTA and CDR2 is FQGNSA. Trimming removed 5 bases at V and 3 bases at J, with 11 bases between. The CDR3 sequence is 13 residues long.

V usage is TRBV4-1 and J usage is TRBJ1-4; TRBD1 might be the D (6 bases). Trimming removed 3 bases at V and 7 bases at J, with 21 bases between. Germline CDR1 and CDR2: MGHRA and YSYEKL. This CDR3 spans 17 amino acids. DNA of the CDR3: TGCGCCAGCAGCCACCTCCCTGGGGCAGGGGAGGGTGAAAAACTGTTTTTT. Translated, it gives CASSHLPGAGEGEKLFF.

V gene TRBV20-1 combines with J gene TRBJ2-7, with 9 bases fitting TRBD1. Trimming at V came to 4 bases and at J to 4 bases, leaving 14 bases not matched to a gene. In germline, CDR1 is DFQATT, CDR2 SNEGSKA (reference sequence). This CDR3 is 16 amino acids long. CDR3 loop: CSAIPFRQGGRYEQYF. Here the CDR3 DNA reads TGCAGTGCTATCCCCTTCCGACAGGGGGGTAGGTACGAGCAGTACTTC.